The sequence of this T cell receptor (beta chain) was determined in a study of T-cell memory formation after mild COVID-19. TCRdb re-analysed the 5' RACE reads in MiXCR, keeping a single row per CDR3 protein. The sample holds about 390,000 distinct CDR3 sequences, 16% seen once. General study points: CD4+ contracting clones were mainly CM and EM; CD8+ ones, EMRA. Clones that shrank (day 15 to 85) were balanced CD4/CD8, whereas later expanders leaned CD4+.

As to this clonotype: No antigen is known for it.

Trimming left V 5 bases short and J 3 bases short, with 10 bases between. CDR1 and CDR2 from the germline V gene are SGHTA and FQGNSA. The CDR3 is 13 amino acids. What was sequenced was PBMCs or a T cell subset sorted from them (not recorded which). The source of this sequence is a man aged 18 to 30 who had mild COVID-19 (a few samples of this study predate the infection). Cell type and time point are not known. The chain carries TRBV7-2 and TRBJ2-5; D may be TRBD2 (6 bases). In DNA form, the CDR3 reads TGTGCCAGCAGCGGGGGACTTAAAGAGACCCAGTACTTC. Protein: CASSGGLKETQYF. Combining the CDR3 with reference TRBV7-2 and TRBJ2-5 gives the whole variable domain GAGVSQSPSNKVTEKGKDVELRCDPISGHTALYWYRQSLGQGLEFLIYFQGNSAPDKSGLPSDRFSAERTGGSVSTLTIQRTQQEDSAVYLCASSGGLKETQYFGPGTRLLVL.